These 8 T cell receptor beta chains originate from one sample sequenced in a study of shared clonotypes between healthy human individuals. Method: immunoSEQ multiplex PCR; TCRdb's copy keeps in-frame clones and lacks some. The table lists roughly 2.5 million clones, around 94% of them singletons. Sequenced sample: naive CD4+ T cells sorted from blood. This sample's subset: CD45RA+ positively selected. These receptors all stem from a young man in good health.

The CDR3 nucleotides read TGTGCCAGCAGAGTCATGGCGGAGAGTAATTCACCCCTCCACTTT. Encoded protein: CASRVMAESNSPLHF. The chain has TRBV6-1 and TRBJ1-6; D uncertain. The CDR3 has 15 residues. Germline V CDR1 and CDR2: MNHNS, SASEGT. Trimming removed 6 bases at V and 6 bases at J, with 15 bases between.

The V gene is TRBV29-1, the J gene TRBJ2-7, with TRBD2 identical over 9 bases. V lost 4 bases to trimming and J lost 4 bases; unmatched junction nucleotides: 11. The V gene's germline CDR1 is SQVTM and CDR2 ANQGSEA. This CDR3 region has 15 residues. The CDR3 region is CSVGLLAGERYEQYF. CDR3 bases: TGCAGCGTTGGATTGTTAGCGGGAGAAAGGTACGAGCAGTACTTC.

V gene TRBV7-9 combines with J gene TRBJ1-6; 7 nucleotides line up with TRBD1. The ends lost 1 base at V and 9 bases at J; junction bases unmatched: 15. The CDR3 loop spans 18 amino acids. Germline V gene lookup returns CDR1 SEHNR and CDR2 FQNEAQ (reference sequence). The CDR3 protein is CASSLGEGTGTAGSPLHF. CDR3 sequence (DNA): TGTGCCAGCAGCTTAGGAGAGGGAACCGGGACAGCAGGTTCACCCCTCCACTTT.

The chain carries TRBV7-2 and TRBJ2-3, with 8 positions matching TRBD2. The CDR3 is made up of 14 amino acids. Germline lookup yields CDR1 SGHTA and CDR2 FQGNSA. V dropped 5 bases and J dropped 7; count of bases not matched to a gene: 8. CDR3 region: CASSPGLDRNTQYF. As DNA, the CDR3 is TGTGCCAGCAGCCCGGGACTAGATAGAAATACGCAGTATTTT.

This chain connects TRBV6-6 to TRBJ1-1; D is uncertain. The V and J ends lost 7 bases and 4 bases respectively, with 10 bases between them. There are 12 residues in the CDR3. Germline V lookup: CDR1 MNHNY, CDR2 SVGAGI (reference sequence). CDR3 residues: CASTAGFTEAFF. The CDR3 DNA reads as TGTGCCAGCACCGCAGGATTCACTGAAGCTTTCTTT.

The chain has TRBV4-2 and TRBJ1-2; TRBD1 is a possible D gene (6 bases). The CDR3 length is 14 residues. Germline loops: CDR1 LGHNA, CDR2 YNFKEQ. V was shortened by 1 base and J by 7 bases, with 13 bases between the two germline ends. The CDR3 reads CASSQVWGGGGYTF. Written as DNA, the CDR3 is TGTGCCAGCAGCCAAGTTTGGGGAGGGGGTGGCTACACCTTC.

Only one count was recorded for this clone. The chain has TRBV9 and TRBJ2-7; no firm D call. The germline gives CDR1 SGDLS, CDR2 YYNGEE. The CDR3 runs 14 residues. The ends were cut back, 2 bases at V and 0 bases at J, with 9 bases in the middle. DNA for the CDR3: TGTGCCAGCAGCGTCCGCTGGGACTCCTACGAGCAGTACTTC. Protein product: CASSVRWDSYEQYF. Using reference TRBV9 and TRBJ2-7 for the parts outside the CDR3, the full variable domain is DSGVTQTPKHLITATGQRVTLRCSPRSGDLSVYWYQQSLDQGLQFLIQYYNGEERAKGNILERFSAQQFPDLHSELNLSSLELGDSALYFCASSVRWDSYEQYFGPGTRLTVT.

J is TRBJ2-2 and V is TRBV25-1, with 9 bases matching TRBD2. CDR1 MGHDK and CDR2 SYGVNS come from the germline V gene. V dropped 5 bases and J dropped 4; count of bases not matched to a gene: 5. The CDR3 is made up of 15 amino acids. This CDR3 is CASSLAGAGTGELFF. Written as DNA, the CDR3 is TGTGCCAGCAGTTTAGCGGGGGCGGGCACCGGGGAGCTGTTTTTT.